These 2 T cell receptor beta chains share one sample of origin, sequenced in a study of blood T cell repertoires in COVID-19. Produced via immunoSEQ multiplex PCR; TCRdb's table is partial and in-frame only. The sample lists about 300,000 clones, just under 90% occurring once. Sequencing was done on a sample of peripheral blood. Receptors were obtained from a woman aged 25 to 45 with COVID-19, enrolled during active disease.

J is TRBJ1-2 and V is TRBV5-6, with a possible D match to TRBD1 (5 bases). Germline V gene lookup returns CDR1 SGHDT and CDR2 YYEEEE. V shed 0 bases and J shed 4 bases, with 13 bases lying between them. This CDR3 region has 15 residues. For the CDR3, the DNA is TGTGCCAGCAGCTTGGCAGGGATCGTAGTCTATGGCTACACCTTC. Translating gives CASSLAGIVVYGYTF.

The rearrangement links TRBV7-2 to TRBJ2-3; a possible D gene is TRBD1 (5 bases). The CDR3 covers 16 residues. With 5 bases removed from V and 0 bases from J, the gap between germline ends came to 15 bases. The germline gives CDR1 SGHTA, CDR2 FQGNSA. CDR3 sequence reads: CASSLQANPSTDTQYF. The CDR3, as DNA: TGTGCCAGCAGCCTACAGGCTAATCCTAGCACAGATACGCAGTATTTT.